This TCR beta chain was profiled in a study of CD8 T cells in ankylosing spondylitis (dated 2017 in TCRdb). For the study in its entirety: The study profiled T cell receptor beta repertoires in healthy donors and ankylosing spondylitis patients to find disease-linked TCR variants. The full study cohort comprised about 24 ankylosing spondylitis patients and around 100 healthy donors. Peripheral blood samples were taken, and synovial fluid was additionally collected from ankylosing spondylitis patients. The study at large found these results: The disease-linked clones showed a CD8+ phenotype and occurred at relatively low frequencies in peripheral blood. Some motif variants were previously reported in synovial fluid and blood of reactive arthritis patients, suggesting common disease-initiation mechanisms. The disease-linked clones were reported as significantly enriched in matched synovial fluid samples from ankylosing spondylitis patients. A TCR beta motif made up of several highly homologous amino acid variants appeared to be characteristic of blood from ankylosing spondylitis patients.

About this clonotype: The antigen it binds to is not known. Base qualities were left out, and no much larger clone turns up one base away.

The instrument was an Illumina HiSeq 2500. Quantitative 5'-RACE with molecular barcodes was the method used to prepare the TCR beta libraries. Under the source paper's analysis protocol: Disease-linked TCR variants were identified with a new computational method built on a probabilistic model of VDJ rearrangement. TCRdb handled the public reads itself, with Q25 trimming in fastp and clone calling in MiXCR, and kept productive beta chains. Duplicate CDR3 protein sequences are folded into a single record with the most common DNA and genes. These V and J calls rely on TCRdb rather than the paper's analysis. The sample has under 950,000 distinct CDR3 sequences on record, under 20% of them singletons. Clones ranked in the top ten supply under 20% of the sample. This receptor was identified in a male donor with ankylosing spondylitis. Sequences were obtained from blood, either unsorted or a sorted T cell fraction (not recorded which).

The nucleotide sequence is TGCAGTGCTCTGGGACAGACTGAGGATAGCAATCAGCCCCAGCATTTT. Translated, it reads CSALGQTEDSNQPQHF. This sequence uses TRBV20-1 and TRBJ1-5; TRBD1 lines up with 7 middle nucleotides. V trim: 5 bases; J trim: 0 bases; unmatched bases: 10. From the cysteine through the phenylalanine, the CDR3 covers 16 amino acids. Only the CDR3 part of the read is kept: 48 bases, read in frame from the first base. The germline V gene (reference sequence) gives CDR1 as DFQATT and CDR2 as SNEGSKA.